This TCR beta chain originates from a study of T cell responses to AZD1222 COVID-19 vaccine. Regarding the study as a whole: Donors were chiefly white British, with a greater number of females, and clonal diversity was perhaps underestimated. Only a handful of AZD1222 recipients, about six in all, had baseline seropositivity. Epitopes outside B.1.351 and B.1.1.7 mutated regions reportedly drew nearly half of spike TCRs. Across spike, vaccine-associated CD4 TCRs were found, dominant at 160-218 and 743-854.

As for this clone: Antigen unknown.

This CDR3 comprises 15 residues. V shed 3 bases, J shed 7 bases, and the junction held 8 bases outside the gene matches. The germline V gene encodes CDR1 SGHRS and CDR2 YFSETQ. The assay was immunoSEQ multiplex PCR, and TCRdb's table has in-frame clones only and misses some. Of roughly 120,000 clones in the sample, 70% to 90% were seen once. The TCR originated in an adult in good health. The chain has TRBV5-1 and TRBJ2-1, with TRBD2 identical over 9 bases. The sample consisted of peripheral blood, taken on day 0 of AZD1222 vaccination. CDR3 sequence: CASSSGGGGRNEQFF. The CDR3 nucleotides are TGCGCCAGCAGCTCCGGCGGGGGGGGTAGGAATGAGCAGTTCTTC.